This T cell receptor (beta chain) was captured in a study of beta chain features in type 1 diabetes. The wider study: The study found patients and healthy donors alike in age, gender and cell yields. Study conclusions and caveats: VDJ junctions in type 1 diabetes patients carried more deletions and fewer insertions.

With respect to this clone: Its antigen remains unidentified.

As every portion of the isolated RNA was reverse transcribed, the sequencing read expressed TCRB transcripts. The average output of naive, central memory and regulatory T cell samples was roughly 3.6 million reads. Measured with immunoSEQ multiplex PCR; TCRdb has only the in-frame clones, and not every one. This sample has just over 450,000 clones, with approximately 28% found just once. Germline CDR1 is SGHDT and CDR2 is YYEEEE. Unmatched junction bases numbered 7, after V lost 2 bases and J lost 4 bases. CDR3 length: 16 amino acids. The receptor comes from a man aged 18 to 29 in good health. The V call is TRBV5-6, the J call TRBJ2-2; 8 nucleotides align to TRBD2. The sequenced material came from naive CD4+ T cells from blood. The CDR3 reads CASSFDSGSRTGELFF. The CDR3 nucleotides are TGTGCCAGCAGCTTTGACAGCGGGAGTCGCACCGGGGAGCTGTTTTTT.